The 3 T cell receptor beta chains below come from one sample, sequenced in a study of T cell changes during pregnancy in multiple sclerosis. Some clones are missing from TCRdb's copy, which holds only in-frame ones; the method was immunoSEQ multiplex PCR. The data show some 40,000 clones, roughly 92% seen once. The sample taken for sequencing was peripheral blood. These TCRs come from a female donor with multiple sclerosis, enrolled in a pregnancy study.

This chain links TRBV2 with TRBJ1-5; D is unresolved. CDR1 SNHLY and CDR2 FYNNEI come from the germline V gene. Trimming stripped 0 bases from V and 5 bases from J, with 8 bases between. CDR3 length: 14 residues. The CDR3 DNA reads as TGTGCCAGCAGTGAAGCCGGGAGTGATCAGCCCCAGCATTTT. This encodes CASSEAGSDQPQHF. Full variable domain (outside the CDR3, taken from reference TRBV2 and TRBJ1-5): EPEVTQTPSHQVTQMGQEVILRCVPISNHLYFYWYRQILGQKVEFLVSFYNNEISEKSEIFDDQFSVERPDGSNFTLKIRSTKLEDSAMYFCASSEAGSDQPQHFGDGTRLSIL.

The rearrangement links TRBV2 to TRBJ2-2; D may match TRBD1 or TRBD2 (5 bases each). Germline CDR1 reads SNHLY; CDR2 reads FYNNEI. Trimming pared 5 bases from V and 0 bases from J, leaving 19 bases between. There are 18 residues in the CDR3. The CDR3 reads CASSSPRGTVTNTGELFF. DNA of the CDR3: TGTGCCAGCAGTTCACCAAGAGGGACGGTCACGAACACCGGGGAGCTGTTTTTT.

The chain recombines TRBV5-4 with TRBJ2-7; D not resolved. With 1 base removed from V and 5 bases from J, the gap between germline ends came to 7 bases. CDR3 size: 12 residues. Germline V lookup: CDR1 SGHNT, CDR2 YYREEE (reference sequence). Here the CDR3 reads CASSLPANEQYF. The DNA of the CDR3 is TGTGCCAGCAGCTTGCCCGCCAACGAGCAGTACTTC. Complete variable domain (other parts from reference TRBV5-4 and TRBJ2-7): ETGVTQSPTHLIKTRGQQVTLRCSSQSGHNTVSWYQQALGQGPQFIFQYYREEENGRGNFPPRFSGLQFPNYSSELNVNALELDDSALYLCASSLPANEQYFGPGTRLTVT.